The next 5 T cell receptor beta chains were all read from a single sample in a study of cytomegalovirus exposure and HLA in healthy donors. PCR amplification relied on 60 Vbeta primers (plus 13 Jbeta primers). Assay used: immunoSEQ multiplex PCR; TCRdb lists only in-frame clones, some missing. This sample has 140,000 to 150,000 clones; about three quarters occur once, and the top ten carry 1.7%. Sequencing input: PBMCs. Source of these receptors: a woman younger than 45 in good health and CMV-seronegative.

The chain couples TRBV2 to TRBJ2-1; perhaps TRBD2 as D (6 bases). V dropped 8 bases and J dropped 0 bases, with 14 bases sitting between them. CDR3 length equals 15 residues. Looked up from germline, CDR1 is SNHLY and CDR2 is FYNNEI. The DNA for the CDR3 is TGTGCCAGCGGGCGGGGCGGAAGCTCCTACAATGAGCAGTTCTTC. Amino acid sequence: CASGRGGSSYNEQFF. Based on the CDR3 plus reference TRBV2 and TRBJ2-1, the full variable domain is EPEVTQTPSHQVTQMGQEVILRCVPISNHLYFYWYRQILGQKVEFLVSFYNNEISEKSEIFDDQFSVERPDGSNFTLKIRSTKLEDSAMYFCASGRGGSSYNEQFFGPGTRLTVL.

This CDR3 reads CSVRGLGGSEQYF. In DNA, the CDR3 is TGCAGCGTAAGGGGACTGGGGGGATCCGAGCAGTACTTC. This chain joins TRBV29-1 and TRBJ2-7; D may be TRBD2 (6 bases). Germline assignment: CDR1 SQVTM and CDR2 ANQGSEA. Trimming took off 6 bases at V and 6 bases at J, with 18 bases between the two ends. This CDR3 has 13 amino acids.

J is TRBJ2-3 and V is TRBV6-7; TRBD2 aligns across 8 bases. TRBV6-7 is annotated as an ORF whose role is uncertain. The CDR3 covers 16 residues. Losses at the gene ends were 4 bases for V and 4 bases for J; bases not matched to a gene: 10. CDR3 nucleotide sequence: TGTGCCAGCAGTTTCCTCGTAGCGGGGAATTCAGATACGCAGTATTTT. Its protein is CASSFLVAGNSDTQYF.

The chain has TRBV7-2 and TRBJ2-5, with D unclear. Germline lookup yields CDR1 SGHTA and CDR2 FQGNSA. This CDR3 comprises 11 residues. V shed 5 bases and J shed 4 bases, with 5 bases lying between them. DNA of the CDR3: TGTGCCAGCAGCCCCCGAGAGACCCAGTACTTC. Translating gives CASSPRETQYF.

The chain carries TRBV6-5 and TRBJ1-1; no reliable D call. The V end was cut by 8 bases, the J end by 1 base, with 8 bases between. Germline CDR1 and CDR2: MNHEY and SVGAGI. The CDR3 is made up of 12 amino acids. As DNA, the CDR3 is TGTGCCAGCGGACGGGGGAACACTGAAGCTTTCTTT. This sequence encodes CASGRGNTEAFF.